Listed below are T cell receptor beta chains from one sample, sequenced in a study of PD-1 blockade in classical Hodgkin lymphoma. Some clones are missing from TCRdb's copy, which holds only in-frame ones; the method was immunoSEQ multiplex PCR. The sample records roughly 6,900 clones, roughly 90% being singletons. This specimen was peripheral blood mononuclear cells (PBMCs), taken before the fourth cycle of nivolumab. Receptors were obtained from a human donor with classical Hodgkin lymphoma. The conserved cysteine and the conserved F or W are not part of the CDR3 here.

v_gene: TRBV18
CDR3aa: ASSKYSGVTGELF

v_gene: TRBV18
CDR3aa: ASSRSRGDNQPQH

v_gene: TRBV5-1
CDR3aa: ASSPWQGTDTQY

v_gene: TRBV5-4
CDR3aa: ASSVDRGANTIY

v_gene: TRBV19
CDR3aa: ASSRGTSSYNEQF

v_gene: TRBV9
CDR3aa: ASSVRVGTEAF

v_gene: TRBV11-2
CDR3aa: ASSLENPGHNEQF

v_gene: TRBV5-6
CDR3aa: ASSLGQSHNEQF

v_gene: TRBV6-1
CDR3aa: ASSRTGVDTQY

v_gene: TRBV11-2
CDR3aa: ASSLGTPSTDTQY

v_gene: TRBV19
CDR3aa: ASSSDRVSQPQH

v_gene: TRBV19
CDR3aa: ASSIDPGPLGVSNQPQH

v_gene: TRBV19
CDR3aa: ASSRQGALGYT

v_gene: TRBV7-2
CDR3aa: ASSLGWAGNTGELF

v_gene: TRBV10-2
CDR3aa: ATTRDRGLGYT

v_gene: TRBV7-2
CDR3aa: ASSQHHSTGPETQY

v_gene: TRBV2
CDR3aa: ASRVGGAPNQPQH

v_gene: TRBV7-8
CDR3aa: ASSLDRGQPQH

v_gene: TRBV5-6
CDR3aa: ASSLSMAPYNYGYT

v_gene: TRBV6-6
CDR3aa: ASRPVGYNEQF

v_gene: TRBV10-3
CDR3aa: AITSSPVNTEAF

v_gene: TRBV25-1
CDR3aa: ASSGLTGGGHGYT

v_gene: TRBV11-2
CDR3aa: ASSSRLAGGREQF

v_gene: TRBV10-3
CDR3aa: AISVGPNPYNEQF

v_gene: TRBV10-3
CDR3aa: AISVGTSGTNEQF

v_gene: TRBV7-3
CDR3aa: ASRVTGTTDTQY

v_gene: TRBV30
CDR3aa: AWSVSALT

v_gene: TRBV10-3
CDR3aa: AISLGTGSGYT

v_gene: TRBV30
CDR3aa: AWSVDGYTGELF

v_gene: TRBV25-1
CDR3aa: ASSANDRTPLH

v_gene: TRBV10-3
CDR3aa: AISDTGGAVSGNTIY

v_gene: TRBV5-4
CDR3aa: ASSLGHHTEAF

v_gene: TRBV10-2
CDR3aa: ASSEEGPKGTEAF

v_gene: TRBV9
CDR3aa: ASSDTGLPRDTQY

v_gene: TRBV20-1
CDR3aa: SVLWETQY

v_gene: TRBV7-2
CDR3aa: ASSPRESGGRRRTDTQY

v_gene: TRBV7-9
CDR3aa: ASSPWGPSAFNYGYT